This T cell receptor beta chain was profiled in a study of graft-versus-host responses after intestinal transplantation. Whole-study context: Among the recipients, all got anti-thymocyte globulin induction and then tacrolimus and steroids for about 3 years. Study conclusions and caveats: In patients with graft-donor T cell macrochimerism, allograft graft-versus-host to host-versus-graft clonal ratios were high. Early declines in HvG clones that occurred post-transplant were associated with peak circulating GvH clone levels. Recipient bone marrow held GvH clones, some seen earlier in ileum or blood.

Comment on this clone: Its target is unknown. At one end the junction does not follow the germline gene, possibly because of a read error.

TCRdb keeps only in-frame clones here, not all; method: immunoSEQ multiplex PCR. This sample has fewer than 10,000 clones, with 95% to 98% found just once. Germline V gene lookup returns CDR1 SSHAT and CDR2 FNYEAQ (reference sequence). The CDR3 consists of 15 residues. The TCR sequence derives from a human patient who received an intestinal transplant, so some T cells may come from the graft donor. The material sequenced was PBMCs, taken 23 days after intestinal transplant. The chain employs TRBV7-7 and TRBJ2-5, with TRBD2 matching over 8 bases. The CDR3 region has the DNA TGTGCTAGCAGCCCCGCAGCGGGAGTACAAGAGACCCAGTACTTC. Its translation: CASSPAAGVQETQYF.